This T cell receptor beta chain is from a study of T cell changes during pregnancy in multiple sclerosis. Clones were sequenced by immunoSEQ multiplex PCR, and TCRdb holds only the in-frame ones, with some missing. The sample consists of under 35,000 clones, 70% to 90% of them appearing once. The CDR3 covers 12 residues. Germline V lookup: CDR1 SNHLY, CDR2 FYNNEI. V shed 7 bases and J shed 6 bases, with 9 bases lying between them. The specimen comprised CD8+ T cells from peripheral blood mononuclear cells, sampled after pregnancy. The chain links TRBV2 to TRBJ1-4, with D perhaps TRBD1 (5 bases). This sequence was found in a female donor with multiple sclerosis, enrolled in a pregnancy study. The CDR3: CASTGDDEKLFF. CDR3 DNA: TGTGCCAGCACGGGGGACGATGAAAAACTGTTTTTT.